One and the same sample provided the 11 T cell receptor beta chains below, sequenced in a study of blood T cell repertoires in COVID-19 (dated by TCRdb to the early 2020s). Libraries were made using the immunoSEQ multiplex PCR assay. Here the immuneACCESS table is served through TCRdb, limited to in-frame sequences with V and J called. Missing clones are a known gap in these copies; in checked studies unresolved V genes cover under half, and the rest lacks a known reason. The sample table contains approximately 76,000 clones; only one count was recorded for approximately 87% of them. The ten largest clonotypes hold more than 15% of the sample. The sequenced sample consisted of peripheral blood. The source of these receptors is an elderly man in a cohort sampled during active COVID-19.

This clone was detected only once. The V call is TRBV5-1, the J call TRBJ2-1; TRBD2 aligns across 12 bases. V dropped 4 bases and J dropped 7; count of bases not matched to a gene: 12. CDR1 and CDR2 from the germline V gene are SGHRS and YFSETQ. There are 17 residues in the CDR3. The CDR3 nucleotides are TGCGCCAGCAGCCCCTCTGGGACTAGCGGGCTTAGGAATGAGCAGTTCTTC. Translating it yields CASSPSGTSGLRNEQFF.

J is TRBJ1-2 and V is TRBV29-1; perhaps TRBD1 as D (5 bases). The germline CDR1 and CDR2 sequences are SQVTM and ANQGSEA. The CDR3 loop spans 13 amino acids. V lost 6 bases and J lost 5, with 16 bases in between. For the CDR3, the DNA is TGCAGCGTCTATTCCCAGGGAATTTATGGCTACACCTTC. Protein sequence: CSVYSQGIYGYTF.

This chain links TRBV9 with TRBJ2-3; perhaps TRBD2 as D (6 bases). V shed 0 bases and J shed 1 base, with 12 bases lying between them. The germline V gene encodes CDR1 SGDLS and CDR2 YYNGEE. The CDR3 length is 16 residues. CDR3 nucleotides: TGTGCCAGCAGCGTAGCTCCCTCGGGGGGCACAGATACGCAGTATTTT. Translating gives CASSVAPSGGTDTQYF.

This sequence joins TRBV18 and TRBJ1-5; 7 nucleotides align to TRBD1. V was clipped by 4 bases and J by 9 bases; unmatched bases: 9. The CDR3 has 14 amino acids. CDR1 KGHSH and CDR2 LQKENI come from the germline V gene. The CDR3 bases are TGTGCCAGCTCACTCGAACAGGGGTTTGGGCCCCAGCATTTT. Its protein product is CASSLEQGFGPQHF. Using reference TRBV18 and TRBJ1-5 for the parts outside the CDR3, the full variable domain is NAGVMQNPRHLVRRRGQEARLRCSPMKGHSHVYWYRQLPEEGLKFMVYLQKENIIDESGMPKERFSAEFPKEGPSILRIQQVVRGDSAAYFCASSLEQGFGPQHFGDGTRLSIL.

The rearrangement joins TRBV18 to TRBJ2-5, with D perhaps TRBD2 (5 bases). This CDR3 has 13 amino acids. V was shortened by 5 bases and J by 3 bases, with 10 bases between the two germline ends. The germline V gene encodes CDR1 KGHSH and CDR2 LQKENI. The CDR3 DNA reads TGTGCCAGCTCATCAAATAGCGAAGAGACCCAGTACTTC. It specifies CASSSNSEETQYF.

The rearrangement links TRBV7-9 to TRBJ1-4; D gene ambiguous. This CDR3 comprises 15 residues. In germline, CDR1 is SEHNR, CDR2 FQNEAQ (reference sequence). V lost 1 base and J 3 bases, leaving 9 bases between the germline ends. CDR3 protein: CASSLVGEANEKLFF. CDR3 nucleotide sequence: TGTGCCAGCAGCTTAGTCGGGGAGGCTAATGAAAAACTGTTTTTT.

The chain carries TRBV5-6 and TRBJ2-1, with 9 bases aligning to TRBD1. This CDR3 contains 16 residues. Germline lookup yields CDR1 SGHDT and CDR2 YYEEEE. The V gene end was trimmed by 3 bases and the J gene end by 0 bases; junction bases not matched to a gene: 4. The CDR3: CASSSGQGFSYNEQFF. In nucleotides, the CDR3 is TGTGCCAGCAGCTCGGGACAGGGATTCTCCTACAATGAGCAGTTCTTC.

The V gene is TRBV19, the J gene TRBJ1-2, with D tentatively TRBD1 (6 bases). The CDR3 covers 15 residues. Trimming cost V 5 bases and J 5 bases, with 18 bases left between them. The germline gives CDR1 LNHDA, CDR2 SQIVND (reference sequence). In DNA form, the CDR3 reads TGTGCCAGTAGTGTTGCGACAGGAGAAGGTTATGGCTACACCTTC. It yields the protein CASSVATGEGYGYTF.

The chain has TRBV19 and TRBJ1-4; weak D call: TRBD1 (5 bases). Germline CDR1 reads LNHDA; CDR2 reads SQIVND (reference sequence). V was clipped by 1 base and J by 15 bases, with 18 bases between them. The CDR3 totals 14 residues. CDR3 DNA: TGTGCCAGTAGTATAGGGATGGGCACCGGGGACTTGTTTTTT. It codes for CASSIGMGTGDLFF.

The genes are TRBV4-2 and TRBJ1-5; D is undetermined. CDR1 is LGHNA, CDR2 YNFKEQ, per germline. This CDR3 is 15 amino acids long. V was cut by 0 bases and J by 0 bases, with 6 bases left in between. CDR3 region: CASSQEKSSNQPQHF. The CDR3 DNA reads TGTGCCAGCAGCCAAGAAAAGAGTAGCAATCAGCCCCAGCATTTT.

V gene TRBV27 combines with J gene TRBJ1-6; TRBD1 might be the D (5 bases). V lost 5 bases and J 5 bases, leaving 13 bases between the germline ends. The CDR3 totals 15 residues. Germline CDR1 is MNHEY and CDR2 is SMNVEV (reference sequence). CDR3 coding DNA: TGTGCCAGCAGTCTTGGCAGGGCGGATAATTCACCCCTCCACTTT. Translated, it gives CASSLGRADNSPLHF.